This T cell receptor (beta chain) was recovered during a study of B cell selection in AIRE deficiency. Findings and caveats of the study: In TCRBV usage, CDR3 length and diversity, patient Tconv and Treg cells matched healthy donors.

Regulatory T cells were sorted as CD4+CD25hiCD127low/negative cells. Germline values: CDR1 SGHVS, CDR2 FNYEAQ. After removal of 5 bases from V and 3 bases from J, the junction contained 9 bases not matched to a gene. The length of the CDR3 is 15 residues. TCRdb keeps only in-frame clones here, not all; method: immunoSEQ multiplex PCR. The sample yields roughly 14,000 clones, 85% to 95% seen once. With regard to this clone: The antigen is unknown.

This receptor was taken from a human donor with AIRE deficiency. Material: Tregs sorted from PBMCs. V is TRBV7-6 and J is TRBJ2-7, with 8 bases that match TRBD1. In nucleotides, the CDR3 is TGTGCCAGCAGCCGCGACAGGGGCGCTAACTACGAGCAGTACTTC. Translated: CASSRDRGANYEQYF.